What follows are 18 T cell receptor gamma chains derived from one specimen sequenced in a study of intestinal T cells in coeliac disease. Using around 200 ng of biopsy DNA, TRG was amplified with LymphoTrack primers. TCRdb ran CATT on the multiplex PCR reads. The sample has under 450 gamma-chain clones, roughly 54% seen once. Each case's genomic DNA was extracted from ten roughly 5.2-µm formalin-fixed paraffin-embedded scrolls. The sample consisted of a duodenal biopsy. These receptors were collected from a human donor who served as a control with a normal duodenal biopsy, not a healthy volunteer.

This clone was detected a few times. The chain links TRGV8 to TRGJP2. The germline gives CDR1 VENAVY, CDR2 YDSYNSRV. The CDR3 spans 14 residues. The CDR3 nucleotides read TGTGCACCTGGGATAGGTTGTAGTGATTGGATCAAGACGTTT. Amino acids: CAPGIGCSDWIKTF.

Concerning this clone: The TCRdb protein comes from a much larger clone and disagrees with this DNA's translation at residue 7, likely due to a read error; the protein given here is derived from the DNA. V gene TRGV10 combines with J gene TRGJ1 or TRGJ2. TRGV10 is designated an ORF whose function remains uncertain. Trimming cost V 8 bases and J 2 bases; bases outside gene matches: 13. This CDR3 contains 15 residues. Written as DNA, the CDR3 is TGTGCTGCGTGGGATTATGCCCCCTATTATTATAAGAAACTCTTT. Translation: CAAWDYAPYYYKKLF.

This clone was seen a few times. This likely stems from a read error, as it lies one base from a far larger clone. Other DNA sequences in this specimen translate into the identical CDR3. V is TRGV4 and J is TRGJP1. The CDR3 runs 14 residues. CDR1 is EGSTGY, CDR2 YDSYTSSV, per germline. The CDR3 loop reads CATWAHTTGWFKIF. CDR3 nucleotides: TGCGCCACCTGGGCCCATACCACTGGTTGGTTCAAGATATTT.

By frequency in the sample, this clone is large. This sample also contains other DNA sequences that code for the same CDR3. The chain couples TRGV2 to TRGJP2. V was clipped by 0 bases and J by 0 bases; unmatched bases: 4. This CDR3 region has 16 residues. CDR1 and CDR2 (germline): EGSNGY, YDSYNSKV. CDR3 in amino acids: CATWDGTNSSDWIKTF. In DNA form, the CDR3 reads TGTGCCACCTGGGACGGGACTAATAGTAGTGATTGGATCAAGACGTTT.

This clone was recorded a few times. The protein given by TCRdb reflects a much larger clone and differs at residue 4 from this DNA's translation, likely from a read error; the protein shown is the DNA's translation. The chain recombines TRGV2 with TRGJP2. Germline V gives CDR1 EGSNGY, CDR2 YDSYNSKV. The CDR3 sequence is 16 residues long. CDR3 nucleotides: TGTGCCACCCGGGACGGGACTAATAGTAGTGATTGGATCAAGACGTTT. Its protein is CATRDGTNSSDWIKTF.

As concerns this clone: TCRdb shows a much larger clone's protein in place of this DNA's translation, and the two differ at residue 8, likely through a read error; the protein shown is translated from the DNA. The rearrangement joins TRGV9 to TRGJ1 or TRGJ2. The CDR3 is made up of 16 amino acids. CDR1 and CDR2 (germline): GITISATS, ISYDGTV (reference sequence). Losses at the gene ends were 2 bases for V and 0 bases for J; bases not matched to a gene: 10. The CDR3 DNA is TGTGCCTTGTGGGAGGCGGACCCCCCGAATTATTATAAGAAACTCTTT. This codes for CALWEADPPNYYKKLF.

In regard to this clone: For this DNA, TCRdb reports the protein of a much larger clone, which diverges at residue 5, most likely from a read error; the protein presented here is translated directly from the DNA. The chain uses TRGV2 and TRGJP2. This CDR3 comprises 16 residues. CDR1 and CDR2 from the germline V gene are EGSNGY and YDSYNSKV. CDR3 protein: CATWNGTNSSDWIKTF. DNA for the CDR3: TGTGCCACCTGGAACGGGACTAATAGTAGTGATTGGATCAAGACGTTT.

This clone is a singleton in its sample. The chain combines TRGV10 with TRGJ1 or TRGJ2. TRGV10 belongs to the ORF category, with a function that is uncertain. V trimming: 8 bases; J trimming: 10 bases; junction bases outside the gene matches: 27. The CDR3 contains 17 residues. The CDR3 region is CAAWDYITPRFIIKKLF. In DNA, the CDR3 is TGTGCTGCGTGGGATTATATCACCCCCCGATTTATTATAAAGAAACTCTTT.

The chain's CDR3 is CAAWDYIPPPIYYKKLF. For the CDR3, the DNA is TGTGCTGCGTGGGATTATATACCCCCCCCGATTTATTATAAGAAACTCTTT. This rearrangement joins TRGV10 to TRGJ1 or TRGJ2. TRGV10 is identified as an open reading frame with a role that is uncertain. The CDR3 length is 17 residues. With V trimmed by 8 bases and J by 3 bases, 20 bases remained unmatched.

The V and J genes are TRGV9 and TRGJP1. J lost 0 bases, V lost 7 bases, and 35 bases had no gene match. CDR1 is GITISATS and CDR2 is ISYDGTV in the germline V gene (reference sequence). This CDR3 spans 24 amino acids. CDR3 DNA: TGTGCCTTGTGCCTTCTTGGACCCCATCCAGAACCCCTTCCCCAATATACCACTGGTTGGTTCAAGATATTT. It translates to CALCLLGPHPEPLPQYTTGWFKIF.

The J gene is TRGJ1 or TRGJ2, the V gene TRGV3. Germline CDR1 and CDR2: VTNTFY and YDVSTARD (reference sequence). The ends lost 0 bases at V and 3 bases at J; junction bases unmatched: 5. The CDR3 is 14 residues long. The CDR3 DNA reads as TGTGCCACCTGGGACAGGCCCCTTTATTATAAGAAACTCTTT. This translates into CATWDRPLYYKKLF.

V gene TRGV2 combines with J gene TRGJ1 or TRGJ2. CDR3 length: 13 amino acids. J lost 3 bases, V lost 2 bases, and 4 bases had no gene match. Germline V gene lookup returns CDR1 EGSNGY and CDR2 YDSYNSKV. The CDR3 reads CATWDDIYYKKLF. CDR3 coding DNA: TGTGCCACCTGGGACGATATTTATTATAAGAAACTCTTT.

V is TRGV2 and J is TRGJP2. The CDR3 has 15 residues. V gave up 0 bases and J gave up 8 bases; unmatched junction bases: 9. Germline V lookup: CDR1 EGSNGY, CDR2 YDSYNSKV. CDR3 bases: TGTGCCACCTGGGACGGGGCGCCTGTGGATTGGATCAAGACGTTT. This codes for CATWDGAPVDWIKTF.

This clone was counted between two and nine times. V is TRGV2 and J is TRGJP2. The trim removed 0 bases at V and 10 bases at J, leaving 14 bases unmatched. From germline, CDR1 is EGSNGY and CDR2 YDSYNSKV. The length of the CDR3 is 16 residues. CDR3 loop: CATWDGIGVVIWIKTF. The CDR3 bases are TGTGCCACCTGGGACGGGATCGGGGTAGTGATTTGGATCAAGACGTTT.

This clone appeared a few times. TCRdb's entry gives the protein of a much larger clone, which mismatches this DNA's translation at residue 5, likely from a read error; the protein reported here is translated from the DNA. The V gene is TRGV9, the J gene TRGJ1 or TRGJ2. V shed 5 bases, J shed 0 bases, and the junction held 13 bases outside the gene matches. There are 16 residues in the CDR3. Germline loops: CDR1 GITISATS, CDR2 ISYDGTV (reference sequence). DNA for the CDR3: TGTGCCTTGTGGGGGGCGGACCTCCCGAATTATTATAAGAAACTCTTT. Protein sequence: CALWGADLPNYYKKLF.

In its sample, this clone was seen a few times. The V gene is TRGV2, the J gene TRGJP2. The CDR3 consists of 15 residues. V lost 3 bases to trimming and J lost 0 bases; unmatched junction nucleotides: 4. From germline, CDR1 is EGSNGY and CDR2 YDSYNSKV. In DNA, the CDR3 is TGTGCCACCTGGGACTCCCATAGTAGTGATTGGATCAAGACGTTT. Translating gives CATWDSHSSDWIKTF.

The sample holds one count of this clone. The gene calls are TRGV9 and TRGJP1. The CDR3 length is 24 residues. The germline V gene encodes CDR1 GITISATS and CDR2 ISYDGTV (reference sequence). V lost 7 bases to trimming and J lost 0 bases; unmatched junction nucleotides: 35. The CDR3 DNA follows: TGTGCCTTGTGCCTTCCTTGGACCCCATCCAGAACCCCTTCCCAATATACCACTGGTTGGTTCAAGATATTT. This encodes CALCLPWTPSRTPSQYTTGWFKIF.

The genes are TRGV4 and TRGJ1 or TRGJ2. Trimming cost V 5 bases and J 12 bases; bases outside gene matches: 7. Per the germline V gene, CDR1 is EGSTGY and CDR2 is YDSYTSSV. CDR3 length: 10 amino acids. The CDR3 sequence is CATWGWLKLF. The CDR3 DNA follows: TGTGCCACCTGGGGATGGTTGAAACTCTTT.